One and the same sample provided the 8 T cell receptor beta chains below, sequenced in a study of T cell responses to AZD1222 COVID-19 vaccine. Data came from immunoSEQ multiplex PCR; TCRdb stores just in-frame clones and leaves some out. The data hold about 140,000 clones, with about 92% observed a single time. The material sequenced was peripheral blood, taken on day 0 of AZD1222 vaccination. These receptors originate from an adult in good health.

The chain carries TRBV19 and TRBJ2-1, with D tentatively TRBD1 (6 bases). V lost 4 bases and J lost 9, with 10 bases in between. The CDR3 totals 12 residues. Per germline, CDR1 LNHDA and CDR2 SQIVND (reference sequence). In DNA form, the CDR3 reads TGTGCCAGTAGTAGACAGGTGGGTGAGCAGTTCTTC. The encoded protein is CASSRQVGEQFF.

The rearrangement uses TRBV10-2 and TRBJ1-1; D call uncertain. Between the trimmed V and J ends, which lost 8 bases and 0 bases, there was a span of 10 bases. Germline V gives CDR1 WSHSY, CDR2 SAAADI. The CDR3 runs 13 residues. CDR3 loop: CASQPSMNTEAFF. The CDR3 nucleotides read TGCGCCAGCCAACCATCAATGAACACTGAAGCTTTCTTT.

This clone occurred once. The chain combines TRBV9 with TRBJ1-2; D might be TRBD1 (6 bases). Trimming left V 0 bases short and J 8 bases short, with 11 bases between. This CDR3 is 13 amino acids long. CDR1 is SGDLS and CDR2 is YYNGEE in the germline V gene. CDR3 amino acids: CASSVDQGRGYTF. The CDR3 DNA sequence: TGTGCCAGCAGCGTAGATCAGGGGCGGGGCTACACCTTC.

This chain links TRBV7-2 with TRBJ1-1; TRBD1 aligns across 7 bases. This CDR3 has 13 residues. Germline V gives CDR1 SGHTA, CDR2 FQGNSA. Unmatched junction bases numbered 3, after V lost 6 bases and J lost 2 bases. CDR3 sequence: CASRQGQNTEAFF. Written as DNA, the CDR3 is TGTGCCAGCAGACAGGGGCAAAACACTGAAGCTTTCTTT.

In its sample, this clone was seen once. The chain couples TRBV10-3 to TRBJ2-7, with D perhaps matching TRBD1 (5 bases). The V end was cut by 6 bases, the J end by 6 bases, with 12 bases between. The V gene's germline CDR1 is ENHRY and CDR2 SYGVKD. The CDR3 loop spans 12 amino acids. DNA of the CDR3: TGTGCCATCAGCAGGGATCCTCCCGAGCAGTACTTC. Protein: CAISRDPPEQYF.

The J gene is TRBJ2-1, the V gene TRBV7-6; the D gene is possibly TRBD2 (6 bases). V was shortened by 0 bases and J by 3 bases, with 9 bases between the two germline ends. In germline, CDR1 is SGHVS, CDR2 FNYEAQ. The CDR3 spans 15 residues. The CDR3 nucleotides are TGTGCCAGCAGCTTAGCGGGGGGTGACTACAATGAGCAGTTCTTC. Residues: CASSLAGGDYNEQFF.

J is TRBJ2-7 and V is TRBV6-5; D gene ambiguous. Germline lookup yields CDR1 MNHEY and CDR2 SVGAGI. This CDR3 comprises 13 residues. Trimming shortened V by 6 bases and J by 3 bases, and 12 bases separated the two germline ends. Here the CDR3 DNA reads TGTGCCAGCAGCCGAGCAGAGCTCTACGAGCAGTACTTC. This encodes CASSRAELYEQYF.

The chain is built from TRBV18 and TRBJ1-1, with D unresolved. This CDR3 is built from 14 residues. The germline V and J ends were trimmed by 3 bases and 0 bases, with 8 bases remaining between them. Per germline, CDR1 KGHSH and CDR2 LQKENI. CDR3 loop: CASSPSDLNTEAFF. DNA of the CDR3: TGTGCCAGCTCACCGTCAGACTTGAACACTGAAGCTTTCTTT.